The next 29 T cell receptor beta chains were all read from a single sample in a study of blood T cell repertoires in COVID-19. TCRdb's table, derived via immunoSEQ multiplex PCR, lists solely in-frame clones and lacks some. Altogether approximately 63,000 clones are present, more than 75% being singletons, with the ten largest covering less than 6.5%. The specimen was peripheral blood. Receptors were obtained from an elderly man in a cohort sampled during active COVID-19.

The rearrangement uses TRBV11-2 and TRBJ2-7; unclear D gene. Trimming pared 5 bases from V and 3 bases from J, leaving 5 bases between. The CDR3 totals 11 residues. In germline, CDR1 is SGHAT, CDR2 FQNNGV. CDR3 coding DNA: TGTGCCAGCAGCCCCAACTACGAGCAGTACTTC. Encoded protein: CASSPNYEQYF.

V is TRBV19 and J is TRBJ2-7, with TRBD1 identical over 11 bases. Germline CDR1 and CDR2: LNHDA and SQIVND (reference sequence). The V segment lost 4 bases and the J segment 3 bases; nucleotides outside the gene matches: 2. CDR3 size: 14 residues. CDR3 DNA: TGTGCCAGTAGTACGGGACAGGGGGGCTACGAGCAGTACTTC. This translates into CASSTGQGGYEQYF.

The chain is built from TRBV3-1 (or the pseudogene TRBV3-2) and TRBJ2-3, with TRBD1 identical over 10 bases. In germline, CDR1 is LGHDT, CDR2 YNNKEL (reference sequence). After removal of 1 base from V and 3 bases from J, the junction contained 1 base not matched to a gene. CDR3 length: 15 residues. The CDR3 sequence is CASSQAGQGTDTQYF. The CDR3 DNA follows: TGTGCCAGCAGCCAAGCGGGACAGGGGACAGATACGCAGTATTTT.

This rearrangement joins TRBV7-8 to TRBJ1-5, with TRBD1 matching 11 bases. Trimming took 5 bases from V and 2 from J; bases not matched to a gene: 8. Germline V lookup: CDR1 SGHVS, CDR2 FQNEAQ. This CDR3 is 17 amino acids long. CDR3 bases: TGTGCCAGCAGCAGGGACAGGGGGTTGCGCGGCAATCAGCCCCAGCATTTT. Residues: CASSRDRGLRGNQPQHF.

The genes are TRBV11-3 and TRBJ1-1, with unresolved D. The CDR3 spans 13 residues. Germline V lookup: CDR1 SGHNT, CDR2 YENEEA. Trimming pared 3 bases from V and 4 bases from J, leaving 9 bases between. CDR3 protein: CASSLGIGTEAFF. The CDR3 DNA is TGTGCCAGCAGCTTGGGCATAGGCACTGAAGCTTTCTTT.

CDR3 bases: TGTGCCAGCAGCCAAGAGGGCAGAGATGGAAACACCATATATTTT. Amino acid sequence: CASSQEGRDGNTIYF. The chain recombines TRBV4-2 with TRBJ1-3; no definite D call. Germline V gene sequence: CDR1 LGHNA, CDR2 YNFKEQ. The ends were cut back, 0 bases at V and 3 bases at J, with 9 bases in the middle. The CDR3 has 15 residues.

The rearrangement uses TRBV30 and TRBJ2-7, with 10 bases fitting TRBD2. The CDR3 runs 14 residues. Trimming at V came to 2 bases and at J to 2 bases, leaving 3 bases not matched to a gene. In germline, CDR1 is GTSNPN, CDR2 SVGIG (reference sequence). The CDR3 sequence: CAWSPGLAAYEQYF. The CDR3 DNA sequence: TGTGCCTGGAGTCCCGGACTAGCGGCCTACGAGCAGTACTTC. Based on the CDR3 plus reference TRBV30 and TRBJ2-7, the full variable domain is SQTIHQWPATLVQPVGSPLSLECTVEGTSNPNLYWYRQAAGRGLQLLFYSVGIGQISSEVPQNLSASRPQDRQFILSSKKLLLSDSGFYLCAWSPGLAAYEQYFGPGTRLTVT.

The count of this clone is one. This sequence joins TRBV4-1 and TRBJ1-1, with a weak D call TRBD1 (5 bases). The CDR3 contains 13 residues. V dropped 5 bases and J dropped 2 bases, with 9 bases sitting between them. Germline CDR1 MGHRA, CDR2 YSYEKL. The chain's CDR3 is CASSSQANTEAFF. The DNA of the CDR3 is TGCGCCAGCAGCTCACAGGCTAACACTGAAGCTTTCTTT.

The chain joins TRBV5-1 to TRBJ2-5, with no clear D. V lost 3 bases to trimming and J lost 4 bases, with 7 bases between them. This CDR3 comprises 12 residues. Per the germline V gene, CDR1 is SGHRS and CDR2 is YFSETQ. The DNA for the CDR3 is TGCGCCAGCAGCTCGACTCGAGAGACCCAGTACTTC. Translation gives CASSSTRETQYF.

This clone is a singleton in its sample. This chain links TRBV19 with TRBJ2-7; 8 nucleotides agree with TRBD1. V trimming: 3 bases; J trimming: 3 bases; junction bases outside the gene matches: 7. This CDR3 comprises 15 residues. Looked up from germline, CDR1 is LNHDA and CDR2 is SQIVND (reference sequence). The DNA for the CDR3 is TGTGCCAGTAGTATTTCAGAGACAGGGGTCTACGAGCAGTACTTC. It yields the protein CASSISETGVYEQYF.

This clone was counted a single time. The chain links TRBV19 to TRBJ1-2; a possible D gene is TRBD1 (6 bases). Trimming shortened V by 5 bases and J by 8 bases, and 18 bases separated the two germline ends. The CDR3 has 14 amino acids. The germline gives CDR1 LNHDA, CDR2 SQIVND (reference sequence). CDR3 bases: TGTGCCAGTAGTCTAAGGAGACAGGCCCGCGGCTACACCTTC. Its protein product is CASSLRRQARGYTF.

V is TRBV2 and J is TRBJ2-5; 8 bases are a match to TRBD1. Losses at the gene ends were 0 bases for V and 5 bases for J; bases not matched to a gene: 8. The CDR3 runs 16 residues. The germline gives CDR1 SNHLY, CDR2 FYNNEI. The CDR3 DNA sequence: TGTGCCAGCAGTGAAGCTCCCAGGGGGCGCGACGAGACCCAGTACTTC. This encodes CASSEAPRGRDETQYF.

This chain uses TRBV15 with TRBJ2-5; 7 bases align to TRBD1. In germline, CDR1 is LNHNV, CDR2 YYDKDF (reference sequence). This CDR3 region has 15 residues. V gave up 6 bases and J gave up 5 bases; unmatched junction bases: 12. The CDR3 nucleotides are TGTGCCACCAGTGAACCTACAGGGGCGGCGGAGACCCAGTACTTC. Protein sequence: CATSEPTGAAETQYF.

The chain recombines TRBV27 with TRBJ1-2; possibly TRBD1 for D (6 bases). Germline CDR1 is MNHEY and CDR2 is SMNVEV (reference sequence). This CDR3 has 15 residues. With 5 bases removed from V and 2 bases from J, the gap between germline ends came to 15 bases. CDR3 sequence: CASSQLRQGNYGYTF. CDR3 nucleotide sequence: TGTGCCAGCAGTCAATTGAGGCAGGGGAACTATGGCTACACCTTC.

The chain is built from TRBV19 and TRBJ1-1; TRBD1 matches at 9 bases. Germline trimming cut 4 bases from V and 7 bases from J; bases unmatched to any gene: 7. The CDR3 contains 14 residues. In germline, CDR1 is LNHDA, CDR2 SQIVND (reference sequence). The CDR3 protein is CASSTTGGLSEAFF. As DNA, the CDR3 is TGTGCCAGTAGTACTACAGGGGGCTTGAGTGAAGCTTTCTTT.

This chain uses TRBV5-6 with TRBJ2-1; 11 nucleotides line up with TRBD1. CDR1 SGHDT and CDR2 YYEEEE come from the germline V gene. The CDR3 loop spans 15 amino acids. V was clipped by 7 bases and J by 5 bases; unmatched bases: 8. CDR3: CASWRPGQGDNEQFF. CDR3 nucleotides: TGTGCCAGCTGGAGGCCGGGACAGGGGGACAATGAGCAGTTCTTC. Supplemented by reference TRBV5-6 and TRBJ2-1, the full variable domain reads DAGVTQSPTHLIKTRGQQVTLRCSPKSGHDTVSWYQQALGQGPQFIFQYYEEEERQRGNFPDRFSGHQFPNYSSELNVNALLLGDSALYLCASWRPGQGDNEQFFGPGTRLTVL.

This rearrangement joins TRBV10-1 to TRBJ1-1; no reliable D call. The CDR3 sequence is 15 residues long. The V end lost 3 bases, the J end lost 5 bases, and 16 bases lay between the germline ends. CDR1 is WNHNN, CDR2 SYGVQD, per germline (reference sequence). The CDR3 spells CASSDIGVPNTEAFF. The CDR3 nucleotides are TGCGCCAGCAGTGATATCGGGGTTCCAAATACTGAAGCTTTCTTT.

The rearrangement uses TRBV29-1 and TRBJ2-3; 11 bases fit TRBD2. V was pared by 1 base and J by 3 bases, with 0 bases of the junction left unmatched. Germline CDR1 reads SQVTM; CDR2 reads ANQGSEA. The CDR3 has 14 amino acids. The CDR3 DNA sequence: TGCAGCGTTGAAGGACTAGCGGGGACAGATACGCAGTATTTT. As protein: CSVEGLAGTDTQYF.

This sequence joins TRBV7-8 and TRBJ2-1; 14 nucleotides match TRBD2. After removal of 6 bases from V and 5 bases from J, the junction contained 3 bases not matched to a gene. CDR1 is SGHVS and CDR2 is FQNEAQ in the germline V gene. The CDR3 contains 15 residues. The CDR3 loop reads CASSRLAGGDNEQFF. For the CDR3, the DNA is TGTGCCAGCAGTAGACTAGCGGGGGGGGACAATGAGCAGTTCTTC.

The V call is TRBV6-1, the J call TRBJ1-5; D may be TRBD1 (6 bases). CDR3 length equals 15 residues. Between the trimmed V and J ends, which lost 2 bases and 6 bases, there was a span of 14 bases. Per the germline V gene, CDR1 is MNHNS and CDR2 is SASEGT. The CDR3 region is CASSELMAGVQPQHF. CDR3 sequence (DNA): TGTGCCAGCAGTGAATTAATGGCAGGGGTTCAGCCCCAGCATTTT.

This chain joins TRBV7-2 and TRBJ2-7, with 12 bases that match TRBD1. Germline V gene sequence: CDR1 SGHTA, CDR2 FQGNSA. Trimming at V came to 5 bases and at J to 4 bases, leaving 6 bases not matched to a gene. This CDR3 has 15 amino acids. The CDR3 region is CASSPRDRGQYEQYF. The CDR3 DNA sequence: TGTGCCAGCAGCCCCCGGGACAGGGGGCAATACGAGCAGTACTTC.

This clone has only a few counts. This sequence joins TRBV25-1 and TRBJ2-7, with 8 bases fitting TRBD1. This CDR3 region has 14 residues. Germline-derived CDR1 and CDR2 are MGHDK and SYGVNS. J was trimmed by 5 bases and V by 2 bases; bases with no gene match: 5. DNA of the CDR3: TGTGCCAGCAGTGAAGTAGGACAGGGCAACGAGCAGTACTTC. Its translation: CASSEVGQGNEQYF.

This sequence joins TRBV29-1 and TRBJ2-5; D not resolved. From germline, CDR1 is SQVTM and CDR2 ANQGSEA. The CDR3 loop spans 11 amino acids. The V end was cut by 1 base, the J end by 5 bases, with 5 bases between. CDR3: CSVEGSETQYF. The DNA for the CDR3 is TGCAGCGTTGAAGGTAGTGAGACCCAGTACTTC. Combining the CDR3 with reference TRBV29-1 and TRBJ2-5 gives the whole variable domain SAVISQKPSRDICQRGTSLTIQCQVDSQVTMMFWYRQQPGQSLTLIATANQGSEATYESGFVIDKFPISRPNLTFSTLTVSNMSPEDSSIYLCSVEGSETQYFGPGTRLLVL.

The J gene is TRBJ2-3, the V gene TRBV5-6; D is possibly TRBD1 (5 bases). The CDR3 contains 15 residues. The V gene lost 2 bases and the J gene lost 0 bases, with 10 bases spanning the gap. CDR1 is SGHDT, CDR2 YYEEEE, per germline. The CDR3 coding sequence is TGTGCCAGCAGCTTTGGTGCAGGGAGCACAGATACGCAGTATTTT. It specifies CASSFGAGSTDTQYF.

The chain is built from TRBV7-9 and TRBJ1-2; tentatively, D is TRBD1 (6 bases). Germline V gene sequence: CDR1 SEHNR, CDR2 FQNEAQ (reference sequence). CDR3 length: 15 amino acids. V was shortened by 0 bases and J by 0 bases, with 8 bases between the two germline ends. CDR3 sequence: CASSLAGAPNYGYTF. CDR3 DNA sequence: TGTGCCAGCAGCTTAGCGGGGGCCCCTAACTATGGCTACACCTTC.

In its sample, this clone was seen once. As DNA, the CDR3 is TGCGCCAGCAGCCCACAGGGGGGGGAAAAACTGTTTTTT. Its translation: CASSPQGGEKLFF. This chain uses TRBV4-3 with TRBJ1-4; 8 positions match TRBD1. This CDR3 has 13 residues. Trimming cost V 4 bases and J 8 bases; bases outside gene matches: 3. Germline V gene data show CDR1 as LGHNA and CDR2 as YSLEER.

The sample holds one count of this clone. This sequence joins TRBV29-1 and TRBJ2-2; D unclear. Germline CDR1 SQVTM, CDR2 ANQGSEA. The CDR3 spans 12 residues. Trimming took off 6 bases at V and 5 bases at J, with 10 bases between the two ends. The CDR3 DNA reads TGCAGCGTCAACGGTGGTACCGGGGAGCTGTTTTTT. The encoded protein is CSVNGGTGELFF.

The V gene is TRBV6-6, the J gene TRBJ1-1; weak D call: TRBD1 (6 bases). V was clipped by 5 bases and J by 0 bases, with 16 bases between them. The CDR3 is made up of 16 amino acids. The germline gives CDR1 MNHNY, CDR2 SVGAGI (reference sequence). CDR3 amino acids: CASSPGTRVMNTEAFF. The CDR3 DNA is TGTGCCAGCAGTCCCGGGACAAGGGTTATGAACACTGAAGCTTTCTTT.

The rearrangement joins TRBV6-2 or TRBV6-3 to TRBJ1-1; 7 bases are shared with TRBD1. The J segment lost 3 bases and the V segment lost 2 bases, leaving 3 bases of the junction unmatched. The CDR3 is 14 amino acids. Germline loops: CDR1 MNHEY, CDR2 SVGEGT. The CDR3 loop is CASSYDRVDTEAFF. The CDR3 DNA reads as TGTGCCAGCAGTTACGACAGGGTAGACACTGAAGCTTTCTTT.